This T cell receptor (beta chain) was profiled in a study of blood T cell repertoires in COVID-19. The CDR3 is made up of 13 amino acids. Germline loops: CDR1 LNHDA, CDR2 SQIVND (reference sequence). J gave up 6 bases and V 8 bases, and 10 bases lay outside the gene matches. Two consecutive negative NP/OP PCR tests, clearance, or resolved symptoms defined Cohort 3 recovery. Authors' processing steps: Counts of nucleated cells, estimated from reference gene primer amplification, were obtained. The table came from immunoSEQ multiplex PCR; TCRdb's copy has only in-frame clones and leaves some out. From that table come the V and J calls and clone size; the DNA was used to work out D and trimming. The sample contains around 250,000 clones, around 86% of which appear only once. A single count supports this clone.

The sequenced material came from PBMCs or T cells enriched from blood (not recorded which). The sequence was collected from a man aged 18-30 years who had recovered from COVID-19. The rearrangement joins TRBV19 to TRBJ2-7; 7 bases are shared with TRBD2. CDR3 loop: CASRQFPGGEQYF. The CDR3 DNA is TGTGCCAGTCGACAGTTTCCGGGGGGCGAGCAGTACTTC.